The source of this TCR beta chain is a study of T cells after yellow fever vaccination. Whole-study findings and limits: Boosting was followed by the reappearance of most primary-vaccination clones (approximately 95% CD4, about 89% CD8). Peaking faster, on day 5 versus 15, the secondary response was nonetheless weaker.

UMIs were added to TCR cDNA along with a universal primer site when it was made by 5'RACE template switching. TCRdb reanalysed the 5' RACE reads using MiXCR and keeps one entry per CDR3 protein. The sample comprises roughly 340,000 distinct CDR3 sequences, roughly 8.7% of which are singletons, and around 17% rests with the top ten. This clonotype has only a few counts. Antigen specificity is unknown. In germline, CDR1 is KGHSH, CDR2 LQKENI. There are 17 residues in the CDR3. V shed 1 base, J shed 1 base, and the junction held 1 base outside the gene matches. Sample: PBMCs, taken on the day of the first yellow fever vaccination. This sequence originates from a man between 18 and 35 years old who received the YFV17D yellow fever vaccine. The chain is built from TRBV18 and TRBJ2-2, with 12 bases that match TRBD2. The CDR3 reads CASSPRTSGENTGELFF. CDR3 coding DNA: TGTGCCAGCTCACCACGGACTAGCGGGGAGAACACCGGGGAGCTGTTTTTT.